In this sample, the clone carrying this TCR beta chain turned up a few times. The antigen remains unidentified. PCR was performed using 60 Vbeta and 13 Jbeta primers. Sequencing used immunoSEQ multiplex PCR; TCRdb keeps in-frame clones, though not all of them. The table includes about 100,000 clones, roughly 77% detected once. V lost 3 bases and J 6 bases, leaving 9 bases between the germline ends. The CDR3 runs to 12 residues. Germline values: CDR1 MNHNS, CDR2 SASEGT. The data were taken from a study of cytomegalovirus exposure and HLA in healthy donors. Across the study: Among 398 genotyped donors, about 85% fell in the Caucasian-associated ancestry cluster.

Study conclusions and caveats: Association of 16,951 TCR beta sequences with HLA alleles was found at 0.05 false discovery rate in a later analysis.

The sequenced sample consisted of PBMCs. The rearrangement uses TRBV6-1 and TRBJ2-7; the D gene is possibly TRBD1 (5 bases). This receptor was identified in a woman between 50 and 59 years old in good health and CMV-seropositive. CDR3 region: CASSEVTGEQYF. The CDR3 nucleotides are TGTGCCAGCAGTGAGGTAACAGGCGAGCAGTACTTC.